A selection of T cell receptor beta chains follows, all from one sample in a study of blood T cells in healthy people across ages. TCRdb itself ran the 5' RACE reads through MiXCR, one entry per CDR3 protein. This repertoire shows about a million distinct CDR3 sequences, around 46% found once; its top ten account for around an eighth. The sample was blood. The receptors stem from a man between 25 and 39 years old in good health. CDR3s include the opening cysteine and the closing phenylalanine or tryptophan. D genes are given only for firm matches. Clone size is not always given. Where it is, it says once, few, many or a class for expanded clones.

size: .; J: TRBJ1-2; V: TRBV6-1; D: TRBD1; DNA: TGTGCCAGCAGTGTGGATACCGGGACAGCAAACTATGGCTACACCTTC; CDR3: CASSVDTGTANYGYTF
size: .; J: TRBJ2-7; V: TRBV28; D: .; DNA: TGTGCCAGCAGTCCGGGACCCCATAGAGCCCGATACGAGCAGTACTTC; CDR3: CASSPGPHRARYEQYF
size: .; J: TRBJ1-1; V: TRBV7-3; D: .; DNA: TGTGCCAGCAGCTTAGACAACTCCATGAACACTGAAGCTTTCTTT; CDR3: CASSLDNSMNTEAFF
size: .; J: TRBJ1-1; V: TRBV11-1; D: .; DNA: TGTGCCAGCAGACGCGGGACGGCGAACACTGAAGCTTTCTTT; CDR3: CASRRGTANTEAFF
size: .; J: TRBJ2-3; V: TRBV12-5; D: TRBD2; DNA: TGTGCTAGTGCCGTAGCGGGGGACACAGATACGCAGTATTTT; CDR3: CASAVAGDTDTQYF
size: .; J: TRBJ2-3; V: TRBV24-1; D: .; DNA: TGTGCCACCAGTGATTTGTACGGGAGCACAGATACGCAGTATTTT; CDR3: CATSDLYGSTDTQYF
size: .; J: TRBJ2-5; V: TRBV4-1; D: TRBD1; DNA: TGCGCCAGCAGCCAAGATCGCGACAGGGGGGGTCAAGAGACCCAGTACTTC; CDR3: CASSQDRDRGGQETQYF
size: few; J: TRBJ2-7; V: TRBV12-3/TRBV12-4; D: .; DNA: TGTGCCAGCCAAATCGGCGTATCCTACGAGCAGTACTTC; CDR3: CASQIGVSYEQYF
size: .; J: TRBJ2-7; V: TRBV4-3; D: .; DNA: TGCGCCAGCAGCCAAGATTTGGGAGCGCTCGAGCAGTACTTC; CDR3: CASSQDLGALEQYF
size: .; J: TRBJ1-2; V: TRBV7-2; D: .; DNA: TGTGCCAGCAGCCCAAACGACATCGGGACGGCTCTATATGGCTACACCTTC; CDR3: CASSPNDIGTALYGYTF
size: .; J: TRBJ2-1; V: TRBV18; D: TRBD1; DNA: TGTGCCAGCTCACCACCCAAGACAGGGGGCCTGAATGAGCAGTTCTTC; CDR3: CASSPPKTGGLNEQFF
size: few; J: TRBJ2-3; V: TRBV7-8; D: TRBD2; DNA: TGTGCCAGCAGCTTAGTGGTAGCGGGAGATACGCAGTATTTT; CDR3: CASSLVVAGDTQYF
size: .; J: TRBJ2-4; V: TRBV14; D: .; DNA: TGTGCCAGCAGTCCCGATTCCGCGTTCAAAAACATTCAGTACTTC; CDR3: CASSPDSAFKNIQYF
size: .; J: TRBJ2-5; V: TRBV6-2/TRBV6-3; D: TRBD2; DNA: TGTGCCAGCAGAGCATGGACTAGCGGGATCGAGACCCAGTACTTC; CDR3: CASRAWTSGIETQYF
size: .; J: TRBJ1-4; V: TRBV7-9; D: .; DNA: TGTGCCAGCAGCTTACTAGGAACAGGGAATGAAAAACTGTTTTTT; CDR3: CASSLLGTGNEKLFF
size: .; J: TRBJ2-1; V: TRBV7-6; D: TRBD2; DNA: TGTGCCAGCAGCCAGCGGGGGGTAGTTCACAATGAGCAGTTCTTC; CDR3: CASSQRGVVHNEQFF
size: .; J: TRBJ2-5; V: TRBV20-1; D: TRBD2; DNA: TGCAGTGCTAGAGACCCCCGGACTAGCGGGGAGATCAATGAGCAGTACTTC; CDR3: CSARDPRTSGEINEQYF
size: .; J: TRBJ1-1; V: TRBV7-9; D: TRBD1; DNA: TGTGCCAGCAGCCATACCGGGACAGGGGGCTGGAACACTGAAGCTTTCTTT; CDR3: CASSHTGTGGWNTEAFF
size: .; J: TRBJ2-5; V: TRBV20-1; D: TRBD2; DNA: TGCAGTGCTAGCGGGGGAGGGCCTGAGACCCAGTACTTC; CDR3: CSASGGGPETQYF
size: .; J: TRBJ2-1; V: TRBV7-2; D: .; DNA: TGTGCCAGCAGCTTAGGCGCGACAAGCTCCCACAATGAGCAGTTCTTC; CDR3: CASSLGATSSHNEQFF
size: .; J: TRBJ2-3; V: TRBV20-1; D: TRBD2; DNA: TGCAGTGCTAGCCCGGGACTAGCGGGGGGGCGTGCTGATACGCAGTATTTT; CDR3: CSASPGLAGGRADTQYF
size: .; J: TRBJ2-1; V: TRBV3-1; D: TRBD1; DNA: TGTGCCAGCAACAACGTCGGGACAGGGCAACCCAATGAGCAGTTCTTC; CDR3: CASNNVGTGQPNEQFF
size: .; J: TRBJ2-1; V: TRBV5-1; D: .; DNA: TGCGCCAGCAGCCTCTACTCGGACTTAACCACGAATGAGCAGTTCTTC; CDR3: CASSLYSDLTTNEQFF
size: .; J: TRBJ2-7; V: TRBV27; D: TRBD2; DNA: TGTGCCACCGCCCGTGAGACTAGCGTTTACGGGCAGTACTTC; CDR3: CATARETSVYGQYF
size: once; J: TRBJ1-2; V: TRBV7-9; D: .; DNA: TGTGCCAGCAGCTTAGAGGAAGACAGCCTTAACTATGGCTACACCTTC; CDR3: CASSLEEDSLNYGYTF
size: .; J: TRBJ2-3; V: TRBV11-3; D: .; DNA: TGTGCCAGCAGCTTGCCCTCGACAAATACGCAGTATTTT; CDR3: CASSLPSTNTQYF
size: .; J: TRBJ2-1; V: TRBV4-3; D: .; DNA: TGCGCGGAACACCCGTCGGATAGCTCCTACAATGAGCAGTTCTTC; CDR3: CAEHPSDSSYNEQFF
size: .; J: TRBJ2-5; V: TRBV6-5; D: TRBD1; DNA: TGTGCCAGCAGCCCAAGCCGGACAGGGGAAAAAGAGACCCAGTACTTC; CDR3: CASSPSRTGEKETQYF
size: few; J: TRBJ1-1; V: TRBV30; D: .; DNA: TGTGCCTGGAACCCGGGAGGCGTGAACACTGAAGCTTTCTTT; CDR3: CAWNPGGVNTEAFF
size: .; J: TRBJ1-4; V: TRBV29-1; D: .; DNA: TGCAGCGTTAGAGAGGGGACAACTAATGAAAAACTGTTTTTT; CDR3: CSVREGTTNEKLFF
size: .; J: TRBJ1-5; V: TRBV9; D: .; DNA: TGTGCCAGCAGCGTAGGAAGGGAGGGGGGTTATAGCAATCAGCCCCAGCATTTT; CDR3: CASSVGREGGYSNQPQHF
size: .; J: TRBJ1-5; V: TRBV11-2; D: .; DNA: TGTGCCAGCAGCCCAGACGGACATAGCAATCAGCCCCAGCATTTT; CDR3: CASSPDGHSNQPQHF
size: .; J: TRBJ2-3; V: TRBV5-1; D: .; DNA: TGCGCCAGCGGCCCCCAGGGGTTCACAGATACGCAGTATTTT; CDR3: CASGPQGFTDTQYF
size: .; J: TRBJ2-5; V: TRBV4-1; D: .; DNA: TGCGCCAGCAGCCAGTACAGCCAAGAGACCCAGTACTTC; CDR3: CASSQYSQETQYF
size: .; J: TRBJ2-7; V: TRBV6-5; D: TRBD2; DNA: TGTGCCAGCAGATTTAGCGGGGGGGCCCACGAGCAGTACTTC; CDR3: CASRFSGGAHEQYF
size: few; J: TRBJ2-1; V: TRBV20-1; D: .; DNA: TGCAGTGCTAGAGCTCCGGGACTTCACAATGAGCAGTTCTTC; CDR3: CSARAPGLHNEQFF
size: few; J: TRBJ2-7; V: TRBV11-2; D: .; DNA: TGTGCCAGCAGCTCCGGCCCCGGGACTTTTTCCTACGAGCAGTACTTC; CDR3: CASSSGPGTFSYEQYF